Detailed here is one TCR beta chain. The sample is drawn from a study of T cell changes during pregnancy in multiple sclerosis. Using immunoSEQ multiplex PCR, the repertoire was profiled, and TCRdb retains in-frame clones only, with some absent. The sample records about 80,000 clones, approximately 94% being singletons. This clonotype was obtained from a female donor with multiple sclerosis, enrolled in a pregnancy study. The specimen was peripheral blood, collected in the third trimester of pregnancy.

This CDR3 reads CASRRWSGGNQETQYF. CDR3 coding DNA: TGTGCCAGCAGACGTTGGAGCGGGGGGAACCAAGAGACCCAGTACTTC. The chain couples TRBV7-9 to TRBJ2-5; 9 bases are a match to TRBD2. The CDR3 spans 16 residues. Trimming took 6 bases from V and 0 from J; bases not matched to a gene: 8. Germline assignment: CDR1 SEHNR and CDR2 FQNEAQ (reference sequence).